These T cell receptor beta chains were read from a single sample in a study of identifying expanded T cells in peripheral blood. Clones were sequenced by immunoSEQ multiplex PCR, and TCRdb holds only the in-frame ones, with some missing. Among about 110,000 clones, about 88% were seen once, and the ten largest hold just under 8.5%. The specimen was blood. These receptor sequences come from a person aged 18 to 75 in good health. Each CDR3 is given with its conserved first and last residue. The order of the fields is J gene, D gene, clone size, V gene, CDR3 protein, CDR3 DNA. A D gene is named only where the DNA matches it firmly. Not all rows give a size; the values are once, few, many and, for expanded clones, a class.

TRBJ2-7 TRBD2 . TRBV18 CASSFGLARSHEQYF TGTGCCAGCTCATTTGGACTAGCACGAAGCCACGAGCAGTACTTC
TRBJ1-2 . . TRBV28 CASRDFNYGYTF TGTGCCAGCAGGGACTTTAACTATGGCTACACCTTC
TRBJ1-1 . . TRBV5-1 CASSLASVDTEAFF TGCGCCAGCAGCTTAGCCAGTGTGGACACTGAAGCTTTCTTT
TRBJ2-3 . . TRBV2 CASRSAGGTDTQYF TGTGCCAGCAGGTCGGCGGGCGGCACAGATACGCAGTATTTT
TRBJ1-3 . . TRBV4-1 CASSQDIMGIGNTIYF TGCGCCAGCAGCCAAGATATTATGGGCATTGGAAACACCATATATTTT
TRBJ1-1 . . TRBV7-3 CASSRWGTEAFF TGTGCCAGCAGCCGGTGGGGCACTGAAGCTTTCTTT
TRBJ2-5 . . TRBV5-1 CASSPEYPTETQYF TGCGCCAGCAGCCCGGAGTACCCGACGGAGACCCAGTACTTC
TRBJ2-2 . . TRBV28 CASSLQGRGRAGELFF TGTGCCAGCAGTTTACAGGGAAGGGGTCGGGCCGGGGAGCTGTTTTTT
TRBJ2-1 TRBD2 few TRBV28 CASRLTSGRSREQFF TGTGCCAGCAGACTGACTAGCGGGAGATCGCGTGAGCAGTTCTTC
TRBJ1-3 . . TRBV28 CASSAGVVSGNTIYF TGTGCCAGCTCTGCTGGGGTAGTCTCTGGAAACACCATATATTTT
TRBJ2-1 . . TRBV2 CASTRQIDEQFF TGTGCCAGCACAAGACAGATTGATGAGCAGTTCTTC
TRBJ2-1 . . TRBV12-1 CASSFGPICGSRIGSYNEQFF TGTGCCAGCAGCTTTGGTCCAATTTGCGGGAGTAGGATTGGGTCCTACAATGAGCAGTTCTTC
TRBJ2-3 TRBD1 . TRBV5-3 CARSFGTATDTQYF TGTGCCAGAAGCTTTGGGACAGCCACAGATACGCAGTATTTT
TRBJ2-1 TRBD2 . TRBV7-3 CASSSSTSGGSSYNEQFF TGTGCCAGCAGCTCTTCGACTAGCGGGGGGTCCTCCTACAATGAGCAGTTCTTC
TRBJ1-5 TRBD1 . TRBV6-1 CASMGTDQPQHF TGTGCCAGCATGGGGACAGATCAGCCCCAGCATTTT
TRBJ2-7 . . TRBV11-2 CASSLGTAYEQYF TGTGCCAGCAGCTTAGGAACAGCCTACGAGCAGTACTTC
TRBJ2-4 TRBD2 . TRBV2 CASSEGRSGGGDIQYF TGTGCCAGCAGCGAGGGAAGGAGCGGGGGCGGGGACATTCAGTACTTC
TRBJ1-3 TRBD1 . TRBV18 CASSPPGQSSGNTIYF TGTGCCAGCTCACCACCGGGACAGAGCTCTGGAAACACCATATATTTT
TRBJ2-6 TRBD1 . TRBV6-1 CASSGQGAGANVLTF TGTGCCAGCAGTGGACAGGGGGCTGGGGCCAACGTCCTGACTTTC
TRBJ2-2 . . TRBV7-9 CASSYTRVTGELFF TGTGCCAGCAGCTACACGAGGGTTACCGGGGAGCTGTTTTTT
TRBJ1-3 TRBD1 . TRBV7-2 CASSLEQGQVNTIYF TGTGCCAGCAGCCTCGAACAGGGGCAGGTAAACACCATATATTTT
TRBJ2-7 TRBD1 . TRBV5-6 CASSWGQRVLEQYF TGTGCCAGCAGCTGGGGACAGAGGGTACTCGAGCAGTACTTC
TRBJ2-6 TRBD1 once TRBV16 CASSPRQGPFSGANVLTF TGTGCCAGCAGCCCCAGACAGGGTCCTTTCTCTGGGGCCAACGTCCTGACTTTC
TRBJ2-2 . . TRBV11-3 CASSGPRANTGELFF TGTGCCAGCAGCGGTCCACGAGCGAACACCGGGGAGCTGTTTTTT
TRBJ2-1 . . TRBV11-3 CASSPEALGMNEQFF TGTGCCAGCAGCCCGGAGGCTCTGGGGATGAATGAGCAGTTCTTC
TRBJ2-7 . . TRBV6-1 CASRETPAYEQYF TGTGCCAGCAGAGAGACCCCCGCCTACGAGCAGTACTTC
TRBJ1-5 . few TRBV6-5 CASSSQPAGVSQPQHF TGTGCCAGCAGTTCCCAACCGGCGGGGGTAAGTCAGCCCCAGCATTTT
TRBJ1-2 . . TRBV30 CAWSLGVGYTF TGTGCCTGGAGCCTAGGGGTCGGCTACACCTTC
TRBJ2-7 TRBD2 once TRBV5-1 CASSLGGRLAGVFDEQYF TGCGCCAGCAGCTTGGGGGGACGACTAGCGGGAGTGTTCGACGAGCAGTACTTC
TRBJ2-7 . . TRBV29-1 CSVGGQGSMYEQYF TGCAGCGTTGGGGGGCAGGGAAGTATGTACGAGCAGTACTTC
TRBJ1-2 TRBD1 . TRBV30 CAWRGTVLYGYTF TGTGCCTGGAGAGGGACAGTTCTTTATGGCTACACCTTC
TRBJ1-5 TRBD1 . TRBV5-6 CASSLGRGRIQPQHF TGTGCCAGCAGCTTGGGTAGGGGGCGAATTCAGCCCCAGCATTTT
TRBJ2-2 TRBD1 . TRBV7-2 CASSLWRAGTGIGELFF TGTGCCAGCAGCTTATGGAGGGCAGGGACAGGAATCGGGGAGCTGTTTTTT
TRBJ1-3 TRBD1 . TRBV7-2 CASSLAQGGGGNTIYF TGTGCCAGCAGCTTAGCGCAAGGGGGCGGTGGAAACACCATATATTTT
TRBJ1-1 . . TRBV19 CASRPLTAESDTEAFF TGTGCCAGTAGACCCCTGACGGCAGAATCGGACACTGAAGCTTTCTTT
TRBJ1-3 . . TRBV5-1 CASRDPPDTIYF TGCGCCAGCAGAGATCCCCCGGACACCATATATTTT
TRBJ2-4 . . TRBV7-9 CASSSAGIAKNIQYF TGTGCCAGCAGCTCCGCGGGGATAGCCAAAAACATTCAGTACTTC
TRBJ2-1 TRBD1 . TRBV7-3 CASSFRQGSYNEQFF TGTGCCAGCAGCTTTCGACAGGGCTCCTACAATGAGCAGTTCTTC
TRBJ2-1 . . TRBV18 CASSPSGSSSYNEQFF TGTGCCAGCTCACCGAGCGGATCTAGCTCCTACAATGAGCAGTTCTTC
TRBJ2-1 . . TRBV2 CASTPQLGLASEQFF TGTGCCAGCACCCCACAGCTAGGATTAGCAAGTGAGCAGTTCTTC
TRBJ1-2 TRBD1 . TRBV6-1 CASSGTGRNYGYTF TGTGCCAGCAGTGGGACAGGGAGGAACTATGGCTACACCTTC
TRBJ1-5 . . TRBV30 CAWSSGEWQPQHF TGTGCCTGGAGTTCGGGGGAATGGCAGCCCCAGCATTTT
TRBJ2-5 TRBD1 . TRBV2 CASLTTGGQETQYF TGTGCCAGCCTAACAACAGGGGGGCAAGAGACCCAGTACTTC
TRBJ2-1 TRBD1 . TRBV30 CAWSTQGVNEQFF TGTGCCTGGAGTACCCAGGGGGTGAATGAGCAGTTCTTC
TRBJ2-2 . . TRBV5-6 CASSLARPGRRDTGELFF TGTGCCAGCAGCTTAGCGAGACCAGGACGCCGAGACACCGGGGAGCTGTTTTTT
TRBJ2-1 . once TRBV2 CASSVGVYNEQFF TGTGCCAGCAGTGTTGGGGTATACAATGAGCAGTTCTTC
TRBJ1-2 . . TRBV28 CASSSKGDGYTF TGTGCCAGCAGCTCCAAGGGGGATGGCTACACCTTC
TRBJ2-7 . . TRBV18 CASSWTELSREQYF TGTGCCAGCTCATGGACGGAGTTGTCCCGCGAGCAGTACTTC
TRBJ1-5 . . TRBV4-2 CASSHEGGSNQPQHF TGTGCCAGCAGCCATGAGGGTGGGAGCAATCAGCCCCAGCATTTT
TRBJ2-3 . once TRBV18 CASSPSAGVSTDTQYF TGTGCCAGCTCACCATCAGCAGGGGTGAGCACAGATACGCAGTATTTT
TRBJ1-6 TRBD1 . TRBV5-6 CASSAVTGGDSPLHF TGTGCCAGCAGCGCCGTTACAGGGGGTGATTCACCCCTCCACTTT
TRBJ2-7 . . TRBV12-5 CASGLDPLLSYFEQYF TGTGCTAGTGGTTTGGATCCCTTGTTAAGTTATTTCGAGCAGTACTTC
TRBJ2-7 TRBD2 . TRBV12-5 CASGLGGAYEQYF TGTGCTAGTGGTCTTGGGGGGGCCTACGAGCAGTACTTC
TRBJ1-4 . . TRBV6-6 CASSYDSGEKLFF TGTGCCAGCAGTTACGACTCTGGTGAAAAACTGTTTTTT